This T cell receptor (beta chain) was captured in a study of cytomegalovirus exposure and HLA in healthy donors. Study-level points and caveats: The authors later found most CMV-associated TCR beta chains appeared HLA-restricted. Clonal expansion was found to be greater in HLA-associated TCR beta chains than in equally common others in a later analysis.

Notes on this clone: Its antigen is as yet unknown.

PCR used 60 Vbeta primers and 13 Jbeta primers. Methods used by the authors: Later, some 75 million unique TCR beta chains were counted in an analysis, and roughly 11 million of them were shared. Sequencing was performed with immunoSEQ multiplex PCR; in TCRdb, only in-frame clones are kept and a portion is missing. That table supplies the V and J calls and clone size; D and trimming were determined from the DNA. The sample records 95,000 to 150,000 clones, around 77% being singletons. Source material: PBMCs. This TCR was sampled from a man younger than 35 in good health and CMV-seropositive.

Here the CDR3 DNA reads TGTGCCAGCAGGCACGAGGGAGTCCGATTCCAAGAGACCCAGTACTTC. Translation: CASRHEGVRFQETQYF. V gene TRBV28 combines with J gene TRBJ2-5, with a weak D call TRBD2 (5 bases). Between the trimmed V and J ends, which lost 6 bases and 1 base, there was a span of 18 bases. Germline values: CDR1 MDHEN, CDR2 SYDVKM. This CDR3 region has 16 residues.